The 21 T cell receptor beta chains given below trace back to one sample, sequenced in a study of shared clonotypes between healthy human individuals. CD45RO-negative, CCR7-selected cells formed the naive CD8 fraction, which excluded terminally differentiated effector memory CD45RA+ cells. Profiling relied on immunoSEQ multiplex PCR, and the TCRdb table lists in-frame clones only, not all of them. The sample includes 1.5 million to 2.5 million clones, approximately 94% of them seen just once. The sample comprised naive CD8+ T cells sorted from blood. These receptors were taken from a man aged 18-30 years in good health.

This chain joins TRBV14 and TRBJ2-1; maybe TRBD1 (6 bases). The CDR3 sequence is 13 residues long. V was clipped by 4 bases and J by 8 bases, with 12 bases between them. Germline V gene lookup returns CDR1 SGHDN and CDR2 FVKESK. DNA for the CDR3: TGTGCCAGCAGCCCACGAAACAGGGATGAGCAGTTCTTC. Its protein is CASSPRNRDEQFF.

This clone has just one count. The rearrangement links TRBV25-1 to TRBJ2-1; 11 bases map to TRBD2. Trimming removed 4 bases from V and 8 bases from J; junction bases left unmatched: 13. This CDR3 comprises 17 residues. Germline lookup yields CDR1 MGHDK and CDR2 SYGVNS. CDR3 in amino acids: CASSAYTGPSGGYEQFF. As DNA, the CDR3 is TGTGCCAGCAGTGCCTACACCGGGCCTAGCGGGGGGTATGAGCAGTTCTTC.

The J gene is TRBJ2-5, the V gene TRBV27, with a tentative D call TRBD2 (6 bases). Germline V gives CDR1 MNHEY, CDR2 SMNVEV (reference sequence). The CDR3 runs to 14 residues. V was cut by 5 bases and J by 1 base, with 11 bases left in between. The CDR3 sequence: CASSIGTSQETQYF. CDR3 bases: TGTGCCAGCAGTATCGGGACTTCCCAAGAGACCCAGTACTTC.

The chain recombines TRBV4-3 with TRBJ2-1; TRBD2 matches 9 bases. Per germline, CDR1 LGHNA and CDR2 YSLEER. V trimming: 3 bases; J trimming: 7 bases; junction bases outside the gene matches: 4. CDR3 length equals 14 residues. CDR3 amino acids: CASSQRLAENEQFF. The CDR3 coding sequence is TGCGCCAGCAGCCAGAGACTAGCGGAGAATGAGCAGTTCTTC.

V is TRBV11-2 and J is TRBJ2-5; D unclear. Germline assignment: CDR1 SGHAT and CDR2 FQNNGV. V dropped 9 bases and J dropped 3 bases, with 11 bases sitting between them. The CDR3 sequence is 12 residues long. Here the CDR3 DNA reads TGTGCCAGTCGGGCCTCCGAAGAGACCCAGTACTTC. Its translation is CASRASEETQYF.

This chain links TRBV27 with TRBJ2-5; D remains unclear. The CDR3 covers 11 residues. V was pared by 7 bases and J by 5 bases, with 8 bases between. The germline CDR1 and CDR2 sequences are MNHEY and SMNVEV (reference sequence). The CDR3 region is CASTRVETQYF. The CDR3 bases are TGTGCCAGCACTCGGGTGGAGACCCAGTACTTC.

The chain has TRBV7-6 and TRBJ2-5; either TRBD1 or TRBD2 may supply D (5 bases each). The germline V gene has CDR1 SGHVS and CDR2 FNYEAQ. The CDR3 is made up of 13 amino acids. Trimming took off 1 base at V and 5 bases at J, with 8 bases between the two ends. The CDR3 DNA sequence: TGTGCCAGCAGCTTAGAGGGGAGCGAGACCCAGTACTTC. As protein: CASSLEGSETQYF. Full variable domain (rest looked up from reference TRBV7-6 and TRBJ2-5): GAGVSQSPRYKVTKRGQDVALRCDPISGHVSLYWYRQALGQGPEFLTYFNYEAQQDKSGLPNDRFSAERPEGSISTLTIQRTEQRDSAMYRCASSLEGSETQYFGPGTRLLVL.

V and J are TRBV15 and TRBJ2-3; D gene uncertain. The CDR3 contains 14 residues. Germline V CDR1 and CDR2: LNHNV, YYDKDF (reference sequence). V dropped 9 bases and J dropped 0 bases, with 13 bases sitting between them. The CDR3 sequence: CATSIPTSTDTQYF. For the CDR3, the DNA is TGTGCCACGTCGATTCCTACTAGCACAGATACGCAGTATTTT.

The chain joins TRBV29-1 to TRBJ2-7; D possibly matches TRBD1 or TRBD2 (5 bases each). The CDR3 has 12 residues. The germline V gene encodes CDR1 SQVTM and CDR2 ANQGSEA. V lost 6 bases and J lost 2, with 11 bases in between. For the CDR3, the DNA is TGCAGCGTGGGGACGGACACCTACGAGCAGTACTTC. Residues: CSVGTDTYEQYF.

Of note for this clone: The sample holds other DNA sequences that translate to the same CDR3. The chain recombines TRBV10-3 with TRBJ2-7; D perhaps matches TRBD1 (5 bases). The CDR3 consists of 11 residues. V lost 8 bases and J 3 bases, leaving 8 bases between the germline ends. Germline V gene lookup returns CDR1 ENHRY and CDR2 SYGVKD. CDR3 in amino acids: CAIRQGYEQYF. CDR3 bases: TGTGCCATCCGCCAGGGCTACGAGCAGTACTTC.

The chain recombines TRBV7-2 with TRBJ2-6; TRBD2 matches at 10 bases. This CDR3 spans 18 amino acids. The junction had 7 bases not matched to a gene; V was cut back by 1 base and J by 4 bases. The germline V gene has CDR1 SGHTA and CDR2 FQGNSA. The CDR3 DNA is TGTGCCAGCAGCTTAGGGCTAGCGGGAGTAATCGGGGCCAACGTCCTGACTTTC. It encodes CASSLGLAGVIGANVLTF.

This chain links TRBV5-1 with TRBJ2-1, with 11 bases aligning to TRBD1. With 4 bases clipped from V and 0 bases from J, the junction kept 3 bases outside the gene matches. The CDR3 spans 16 residues. Germline CDR1 reads SGHRS; CDR2 reads YFSETQ. The CDR3 here is CASSPGTGGSYNEQFF. The CDR3 region has the DNA TGCGCCAGCAGCCCCGGGACAGGGGGCTCCTACAATGAGCAGTTCTTC.

As concerns this clone: Other DNA sequences in this sample translate to the same CDR3. This chain joins TRBV27 and TRBJ2-7, with D possibly called TRBD1 or TRBD2 (5 bases each). The length of the CDR3 is 13 residues. The germline CDR1 and CDR2 sequences are MNHEY and SMNVEV (reference sequence). V lost 4 bases to trimming and J lost 0 bases, with 7 bases between them. As DNA, the CDR3 is TGTGCCAGCAGTTCGGGGCTCTCCTACGAGCAGTACTTC. It is translated as CASSSGLSYEQYF.

The chain combines TRBV28 with TRBJ2-7, with a possible D match to TRBD1 (6 bases). The V gene's germline CDR1 is MDHEN and CDR2 SYDVKM. The CDR3 extends over 14 amino acids. Trimming took off 6 bases at V and 0 bases at J, with 12 bases between the two ends. The DNA for the CDR3 is TGTGCCAGCAGCGACCGGGACAACTCCTACGAGCAGTACTTC. The encoded protein is CASSDRDNSYEQYF.

The chain recombines TRBV15 with TRBJ2-7; TRBD2 is a possible D gene (5 bases). The CDR3 has 14 amino acids. With 3 bases removed from V and 2 bases from J, the gap between germline ends came to 11 bases. Germline V CDR1 and CDR2: LNHNV, YYDKDF (reference sequence). The DNA of the CDR3 is TGTGCCACCAGCAGTCCCGGGAAGACCTACGAGCAGTACTTC. As protein: CATSSPGKTYEQYF. Full variable domain (remainder filled in from reference TRBV15 and TRBJ2-7): DAMVIQNPRYQVTQFGKPVTLSCSQTLNHNVMYWYQQKSSQAPKLLFHYYDKDFNNEADTPDNFQSRRPNTSFCFLDIRSPGLGDTAMYLCATSSPGKTYEQYFGPGTRLTVT.

This clone was observed a single time. The chain recombines TRBV4-3 with TRBJ1-1; D is perhaps TRBD1 (6 bases). Germline CDR1 reads LGHNA; CDR2 reads YSLEER. The CDR3 loop spans 15 amino acids. V was shortened by 3 bases and J by 2 bases, with 13 bases between the two germline ends. As DNA, the CDR3 is TGCGCCAGCAGCCAGTTCAGGGGAAGTAACACTGAAGCTTTCTTT. It translates to CASSQFRGSNTEAFF.

The chain uses TRBV7-9 and TRBJ2-3; D is undetermined. This CDR3 has 10 amino acids. Trimming cost V 8 bases and J 3 bases, with 3 bases left between them. Germline V gives CDR1 SEHNR, CDR2 FQNEAQ (reference sequence). CDR3 DNA sequence: TGTGCCAGCGGGACAGATACGCAGTATTTT. Its protein product is CASGTDTQYF.

As regards this clone: The same CDR3 is also encoded by other DNA sequences in this sample. The chain uses TRBV5-6 and TRBJ2-7; 8 nucleotides match TRBD1. CDR1 and CDR2 (germline): SGHDT, YYEEEE. The CDR3 extends over 14 amino acids. Trimming cost V 2 bases and J 4 bases; bases outside gene matches: 5. Here the CDR3 DNA reads TGTGCCAGCAGCTTCTGGACAGGGACTTACGAGCAGTACTTC. Translation: CASSFWTGTYEQYF.

The V gene is TRBV7-9, the J gene TRBJ2-2, with D possibly matching TRBD1 (5 bases). Germline CDR1 reads SEHNR; CDR2 reads FQNEAQ (reference sequence). V gave up 5 bases and J gave up 0 bases, with 10 bases separating them. The CDR3 has 15 amino acids. CDR3 residues: CASSHRSANTGELFF. In DNA, the CDR3 is TGTGCCAGCAGCCACAGGAGCGCGAACACCGGGGAGCTGTTTTTT.

This chain links TRBV5-4 with TRBJ2-3, with a tentative D call TRBD2 (5 bases). The CDR3 length is 16 residues. V lost 0 bases, J lost 0 bases, and 11 bases lay in between. The germline gives CDR1 SGHNT, CDR2 YYREEE (reference sequence). CDR3 DNA: TGTGCCAGCAGCTTGGGAGACTACTCTAGCACAGATACGCAGTATTTT. Its protein is CASSLGDYSSTDTQYF.

The CDR3 nucleotides read TGTGCCAGCAGTTTACGGGACGGCCTCTCTGGAAACACCATATATTTT. Its translation is CASSLRDGLSGNTIYF. The chain carries TRBV27 and TRBJ1-3, with D perhaps TRBD1 (5 bases). Germline V CDR1 and CDR2: MNHEY, SMNVEV (reference sequence). This CDR3 has 16 residues. V gave up 2 bases and J gave up 0 bases, with 11 bases separating them.